This record looks at one TCR beta chain sequence and its context. Its antigen specificity is not known. No qualities accompany the bases; no much larger clone lies one base away. The label giving this sample's treatment or condition can be read as: oral pan-JAK inhibitor, 5-10 mg twice daily. From alopecia areata patients, peripheral blood was collected along with lesional scalp punch biopsies. PBMCs were isolated by density centrifugation and stained for CD3, CD4 and CD8, after which CD4+ and CD8+ T cells were sorted on a FACSAria. The entry originates in a study of CD8+ T cells in alopecia areata (dated by TCRdb to between 2018 and 2020). For the study in its entirety: The treated patients took part in an open-label pilot trial in which moderate-to-severe alopecia areata was treated with oral tofacitinib at 5 to 10 mg twice daily. Amplification of TCRbeta CDR3 regions was done by immunoSEQ multiplex PCR using 35 Vbeta forward primers and 13 Jbeta reverse primers. Tofacitinib-treated patients had biopsies at baseline and at 4 and 24 weeks of treatment, with a later scalp biopsy in several patients. On the human side, TCRbeta sequencing was run on scalp tissue and on sorted CD4+ and CD8+ peripheral blood T cells from healthy controls and from alopecia areata patients with either patchy or totalis/universalis disease. To study T cell clonal expansion in alopecia areata, the researchers applied high-throughput TCRbeta sequencing to both the C3H/HeJ mouse model and human patients. Clonality in the scalp was compared among normal scalp (n=4), patchy alopecia areata scalp (n=8), and alopecia totalis/universalis scalp (n=8). The SALT score, which quantifies the percentage of affected scalp surface area, was used to measure disease severity in treated patients. RNA came from the PAXgene miRNA kit for fixed scalp, the miRNeasy kit for PBMCs, and the RNeasy kit for mouse skin. Patients received tofacitinib for 6 to 18 months and were then followed off drug for 6 months to check for delayed response and recurrence. Study-level results and caveats: Tofacitinib significantly decreased scalp clonality and the number of expanded CD8+ clones among the top 100 scalp clones. Resident alphabeta T cells in normal human skin are also sequenced, complicating scalp TCR repertoire analysis, unlike mouse skin dominated by gammadelta T cells. Shared TCR sequences between patients were less evident than in mice, which may be partly attributable to HLA diversity in the patient population. Because the treated cohort was small and had only one nonresponder, larger studies are needed to examine links between baseline CD8+ expansion and response. Many expanded lesional clones were found to persist in scalp and blood during tofacitinib treatment, and relapse after treatment cessation may be partly explained by this persistence. Compared with normal scalp, lesional scalp, particularly in alopecia totalis/universalis, had higher clonality and more expanded CD8+ clones, which suggests antigenic drive.

The CDR3, cysteine through phenylalanine, is 14 amino acids long. Only CDR3 DNA is held: 42 bases, read in frame from base 1. At the junction V is shortened by 6 bases and J by 3 bases; bases outside the gene matches: 5. The germline V gene specifies MGHDK as CDR1 and SYGVNS as CDR2. Libraries were built with the immunoSEQ multiplex PCR assay. For TCR sequencing, RNA was extracted from every sample and reverse transcribed into cDNA to serve as template. SuperScript III was used for first-strand cDNA synthesis, primed with a 2:1 mix of oligo-dT and random hexamers. A synthetic immune receptor repertoire was used to gauge amplification bias, and whatever bias remained was removed computationally. Turning to the authors' computational methods: Raw reads were preprocessed for error removal, and CDR3 was defined according to IMGT conventions as running from the conserved cysteine to phenylalanine. To get clonality, Shannon entropy was normalized by log2 of the number of productive unique TCRs and the result was subtracted from 1. CD4 or CD8 identity of scalp clones was inferred by cross-referencing scalp TCRbeta sequences with sorted blood CD4 and CD8 repertoires. What TCRdb holds here is the immuneACCESS table cut down to in-frame rearrangements. Part of the clones is not present; checked against another copy, under half of the missing clones reflect an unresolved V gene, and the others are unexplained. V, J and clone size are taken as reported in that table, and D and trimming were inferred from the DNA itself. This sample has 200,000 to 250,000 clones in its table, and 66% of those were observed once. The ten top clones hold over 1% of the sample.

Specimen: CD4+ T cells sorted from blood, collected at approximately week 44, from a patient treated with tofacitinib. This TCR was recovered from a human donor with alopecia areata. The chain was built from TRBV25-1 and TRBJ1-5; a stretch of 7 junction bases matches TRBD1. The nucleotide sequence is TGTGCCAGCAGAGAGGGACAGCACAATCAGCCCCAGCATTTT. Its amino acids are CASREGQHNQPQHF.